These 16 T cell receptor beta chains share one sample of origin, sequenced in a study of blood T cell repertoires in COVID-19. Sequenced by immunoSEQ multiplex PCR; TCRdb stores in-frame clones only, minus some. The sample lists some 330,000 clones; about 90% were seen once. Sequenced input: PBMCs or T cells enriched from blood (not recorded which). All receptors derive from a man aged 35 to 55 in a cohort exposed to, infected with or recovered from COVID-19 (not recorded which).

J is TRBJ1-3 and V is TRBV9, with a weak D call TRBD1 (5 bases). The germline CDR1 and CDR2 sequences are SGDLS and YYNGEE. With 2 bases removed from V and 4 bases from J, the gap between germline ends came to 19 bases. CDR3 size: 17 residues. The CDR3 region is CASSVGGSRDDGNTIYF. CDR3 nucleotide sequence: TGTGCCAGCAGCGTGGGGGGTAGCAGGGACGACGGAAACACCATATATTTT.

J is TRBJ2-1 and V is TRBV14, with 10 nucleotides matching TRBD2. The CDR3 runs to 19 residues. Germline V lookup: CDR1 SGHDN, CDR2 FVKESK. Trimming at V came to 1 base and at J to 2 bases, leaving 11 bases not matched to a gene. The CDR3 loop is CASSQGVLAGALTYNEQFF. The CDR3 DNA reads as TGTGCCAGCAGCCAAGGAGTGCTAGCGGGAGCCCTTACCTACAATGAGCAGTTCTTC.

This clone has more than one count but fewer than ten. The chain employs TRBV11-2 and TRBJ1-2; 7 nucleotides line up with TRBD1. Germline-derived CDR1 and CDR2 are SGHAT and FQNNGV. This CDR3 comprises 16 residues. V trimming: 2 bases; J trimming: 6 bases; junction bases outside the gene matches: 12. The CDR3 DNA sequence: TGTGCCAGCAGCTTATATAGGGGGCAAATATGGCATGGCTACACCTTC. Amino acids: CASSLYRGQIWHGYTF. The complete variable domain, with remaining parts taken from reference TRBV11-2 and TRBJ1-2, reads EAGVAQSPRYKIIEKRQSVAFWCNPISGHATLYWYQQILGQGPKLLIQFQNNGVVDDSQLPKDRFSAERLKGVDSTLKIQPAKLEDSAVYLCASSLYRGQIWHGYTFGSGTRLTVV.

The chain uses TRBV27 and TRBJ1-3, with unresolved D. The germline V gene encodes CDR1 MNHEY and CDR2 SMNVEV (reference sequence). The CDR3 extends over 13 amino acids. V was shortened by 5 bases and J by 0 bases, with 5 bases between the two germline ends. CDR3 nucleotide sequence: TGTGCCAGCAGTCCAGGCTCTGGAAACACCATATATTTT. This gives the protein CASSPGSGNTIYF.

The chain carries TRBV3-1 (or the pseudogene TRBV3-2) and TRBJ2-7; possible D gene TRBD2, 6 bases. Trimming stripped 4 bases from V and 6 bases from J, with 16 bases between. The germline V gene has CDR1 LGHDT and CDR2 YNNKEL (reference sequence). There are 14 residues in the CDR3. This CDR3 reads CASSLSGMGGEQYF. In nucleotides, the CDR3 is TGTGCCAGCAGCCTTAGCGGCATGGGGGGCGAGCAGTACTTC.

The sample holds a few counts of this clone. The rearrangement links TRBV11-2 to TRBJ2-1; TRBD2 matches 11 bases. J lost 8 bases, V lost 3 bases, and 6 bases had no gene match. In germline, CDR1 is SGHAT, CDR2 FQNNGV. The CDR3 loop spans 15 amino acids. The CDR3 DNA reads TGTGCCAGCAGCTTTTCAGGACTAGCGGGTTATGAGCAGTTCTTC. Amino acid sequence: CASSFSGLAGYEQFF.

This clone has just one count. The rearrangement links TRBV6-4 to TRBJ2-1; 14 bases map to TRBD2. Germline CDR1 MRHNA, CDR2 SNTAGT. The CDR3 has 14 amino acids. The V gene end was trimmed by 6 bases and the J gene end by 13 bases; junction bases not matched to a gene: 8. The CDR3 loop is CASSPTGTSGSQFF. The CDR3 region has the DNA TGTGCCAGCAGCCCGACCGGGACTAGCGGGAGTCAGTTCTTC.

The chain is built from TRBV10-1 and TRBJ1-1; TRBD1 matches at 7 bases. CDR1 and CDR2 (germline): WNHNN, SYGVQD (reference sequence). The trim removed 4 bases at V and 8 bases at J, leaving 10 bases unmatched. This CDR3 has 14 residues. The CDR3: CASSGRRGTAEAFF. CDR3 nucleotides: TGCGCCAGCAGTGGTAGGAGAGGGACAGCAGAAGCTTTCTTT.

The V call is TRBV9, the J call TRBJ1-1; D possibly corresponds to TRBD1 (5 bases). The CDR3 length is 13 residues. Germline lookup yields CDR1 SGDLS and CDR2 YYNGEE. V was pared by 3 bases and J by 1 base, with 7 bases between. CDR3 in DNA: TGTGCCAGCAGCGCAACAGGGAACACTGAAGCTTTCTTT. Amino acid sequence: CASSATGNTEAFF. The full variable domain, in which reference TRBV9 and TRBJ1-1 provide the parts outside the CDR3, is DSGVTQTPKHLITATGQRVTLRCSPRSGDLSVYWYQQSLDQGLQFLIQYYNGEERAKGNILERFSAQQFPDLHSELNLSSLELGDSALYFCASSATGNTEAFFGQGTRLTVV.

The chain is built from TRBV7-7 and TRBJ1-3, with TRBD1 as a possible D gene (5 bases). Germline CDR1 reads SSHAT; CDR2 reads FNYEAQ (reference sequence). The CDR3 sequence is 15 residues long. Trimming removed 5 bases at V and 4 bases at J, with 15 bases between. The CDR3 sequence: CASSTGPGYGNTIYF. Written as DNA, the CDR3 is TGTGCCAGCAGCACCGGTCCAGGGTACGGAAACACCATATATTTT.

The count of this clone is one. V gene TRBV6-4 combines with J gene TRBJ1-2; D not resolved. Germline V CDR1 and CDR2: MRHNA, SNTAGT. The CDR3 is made up of 15 amino acids. Trimming pared 1 base from V and 8 bases from J, leaving 17 bases between. Written as DNA, the CDR3 is TGTGCCAGCAGTGACTACCCGGGCGCCGGGAGGGGCTACACCTTC. It yields the protein CASSDYPGAGRGYTF.

The chain employs TRBV6-5 and TRBJ2-7, with TRBD2 identical over 10 bases. CDR1 is MNHEY and CDR2 is SVGAGI in the germline V gene. J gave up 5 bases and V 8 bases, and 6 bases lay outside the gene matches. This CDR3 contains 13 residues. CDR3: CASSLGLANEQYF. CDR3 nucleotide sequence: TGTGCCAGCTCATTGGGACTAGCGAACGAGCAGTACTTC.

This chain links TRBV4-1 with TRBJ2-3; the match to TRBD2 covers 10 bases. The ends lost 5 bases at V and 2 bases at J; junction bases unmatched: 7. The CDR3 totals 16 residues. Per the germline V gene, CDR1 is MGHRA and CDR2 is YSYEKL. The CDR3 coding sequence is TGCGCCAGCAGCTATGCCGGACTAGCGGACACAGATACGCAGTATTTT. This translates into CASSYAGLADTDTQYF.

V usage is TRBV11-2 and J usage is TRBJ1-1, with TRBD1 identical over 8 bases. Germline CDR1 SGHAT, CDR2 FQNNGV. This CDR3 contains 14 residues. J gave up 4 bases and V 2 bases, and 3 bases lay outside the gene matches. The CDR3 sequence: CASSLQGAGTEAFF. The CDR3 DNA reads as TGTGCCAGCAGCTTACAGGGGGCCGGCACTGAAGCTTTCTTT.

A single count supports this clone. The rearrangement uses TRBV7-6 and TRBJ2-5, with 9 bases identical to TRBD2. In germline, CDR1 is SGHVS, CDR2 FNYEAQ. V was pared by 4 bases and J by 6 bases, with 12 bases of the junction left unmatched. The CDR3 runs to 16 residues. The CDR3 sequence: CASSYGAGGPIKTQYF. In DNA form, the CDR3 reads TGTGCCAGCAGCTACGGTGCGGGAGGGCCGATAAAGACCCAGTACTTC.

CDR3 region: CASSQPDRDSPLHF. The CDR3 coding sequence is TGTGCCAGCAGCCAACCGGACAGAGATTCACCCCTCCACTTT. J is TRBJ1-6 and V is TRBV3-1 (or the pseudogene TRBV3-2); weak D call: TRBD1 (6 bases). There are 14 residues in the CDR3. From germline, CDR1 is LGHDT and CDR2 YNNKEL (reference sequence). V gave up 2 bases and J gave up 8 bases, with 10 bases separating them.